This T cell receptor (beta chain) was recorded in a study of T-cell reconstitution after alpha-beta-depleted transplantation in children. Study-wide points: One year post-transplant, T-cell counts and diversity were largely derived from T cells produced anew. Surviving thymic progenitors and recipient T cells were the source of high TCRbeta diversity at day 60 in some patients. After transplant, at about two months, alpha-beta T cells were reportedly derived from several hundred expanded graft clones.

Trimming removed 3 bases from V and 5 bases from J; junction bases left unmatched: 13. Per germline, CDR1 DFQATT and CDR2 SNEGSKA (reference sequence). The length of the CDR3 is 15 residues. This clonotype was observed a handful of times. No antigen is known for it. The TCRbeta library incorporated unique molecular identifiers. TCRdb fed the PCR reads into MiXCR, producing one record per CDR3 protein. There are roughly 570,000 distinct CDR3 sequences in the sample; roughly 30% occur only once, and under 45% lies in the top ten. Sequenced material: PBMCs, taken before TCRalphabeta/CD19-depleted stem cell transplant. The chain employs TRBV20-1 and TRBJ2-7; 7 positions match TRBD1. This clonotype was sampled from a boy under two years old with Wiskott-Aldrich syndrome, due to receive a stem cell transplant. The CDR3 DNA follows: TGCAGTGCTAGGAAAGCCGGGACAGCGTTCCACGAGCAGTACTTC. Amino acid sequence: CSARKAGTAFHEQYF.